These T cell receptor beta chains were read from a single sample in a study of blood T cell repertoires in COVID-19. This table comes from immunoSEQ multiplex PCR, and its TCRdb copy is limited to in-frame clones, with some not included. The sample holds around 150,000 clones, 81% seen once. The sequenced sample was peripheral blood. The receptors shown here come from a woman aged 55-69 years with active or convalescent COVID-19. Both conserved end residues are part of each CDR3. The D gene is left open where the match is weak. Part of the rows lack a size; the others show once, few, many or a class for expanded clones.

d_gene	v_gene	j_gene	abundance	CDR3aa	CDR3nt
TRBD2	TRBV5-1	TRBJ2-5	-	CASSTTIQGGGETQYF	TGCGCCAGCAGCACTACCATTCAGGGCGGGGGGGAGACCCAGTACTTC
TRBD1	TRBV28	TRBJ1-1	-	CASSLSGGNTEAFF	TGTGCCAGCAGTTTATCAGGGGGCAACACTGAAGCTTTCTTT
TRBD1	TRBV5-6	TRBJ2-1	many	CASSLSAQGSEQFF	TGTGCCAGCAGCTTGTCGGCACAGGGGAGTGAGCAGTTCTTC
TRBD1	TRBV3-1/TRBV3-2	TRBJ1-2	-	CATGTDYGYTF	TGTGCCACCGGGACAGATTATGGCTACACCTTC
TRBD1	TRBV19	TRBJ1-1	-	CASSAGTANTEAFF	TGTGCCAGTAGTGCGGGGACAGCTAACACTGAAGCTTTCTTT
TRBD1	TRBV5-6	TRBJ1-6	-	CASSFFRDRAYNSPLHF	TGTGCCAGCAGCTTTTTTCGGGACAGAGCTTATAATTCACCCCTCCACTTT
TRBD2	TRBV5-1	TRBJ2-7	-	CASSLWFSTSGTTYEQYF	TGCGCCAGCAGCTTGTGGTTTTCGACTAGCGGGACCACCTACGAGCAGTACTTC
TRBD1	TRBV19	TRBJ1-5	-	CASKGAYEPQHF	TGTGCCAGTAAGGGGGCGTACGAGCCCCAGCATTTT
TRBD1	TRBV10-3	TRBJ1-4	once	CATSSPGTGSKNEKLFF	TGTGCCACCAGTAGTCCCGGGACAGGGTCTAAAAATGAAAAACTGTTTTTT
-	TRBV6-5	TRBJ2-2	few	CASRKGAENTGELFF	TGTGCCAGCAGGAAAGGGGCCGAGAACACCGGGGAGCTGTTTTTT
-	TRBV9	TRBJ1-1	few	CASSERWNTEAFF	TGTGCCAGCAGCGAGAGATGGAACACTGAAGCTTTCTTT
-	TRBV27	TRBJ1-3	-	CASSFGGSNSGNTIYF	TGTGCCAGCAGTTTTGGAGGGTCCAACTCTGGAAACACCATATATTTT
-	TRBV19	TRBJ1-5	-	CASSSQGGNQPQHF	TGTGCCAGTAGTTCCCAGGGTGGCAATCAGCCCCAGCATTTT
TRBD1	TRBV19	TRBJ1-2	-	CASSMSTGGIGGYTF	TGTGCCAGTAGTATGTCGACAGGGGGCATAGGTGGCTACACCTTC
-	TRBV28	TRBJ2-3	-	CASRAPGISTDTQYF	TGTGCCAGCAGAGCCCCAGGGATTAGCACAGATACGCAGTATTTT
TRBD1	TRBV28	TRBJ2-1	-	CASSAYRTGNEQFF	TGTGCCAGCAGTGCCTACCGGACAGGGAATGAGCAGTTCTTC
-	TRBV28	TRBJ2-2	-	CASSLSSGELFF	TGTGCCAGCAGTTTATCGAGCGGGGAGCTGTTTTTT
-	TRBV28	TRBJ1-5	-	CASRQNLQPQHF	TGTGCCAGCAGGCAGAATCTTCAGCCCCAGCATTTT
-	TRBV5-1	TRBJ1-2	-	CASSLQDNYGYTF	TGCGCCAGCAGCTTGCAGGATAACTATGGCTACACCTTC
-	TRBV3-1/TRBV3-2	TRBJ2-7	-	CASSQDSQGGSYEQYF	TGTGCCAGCAGCCAAGATAGCCAGGGGGGCTCCTACGAGCAGTACTTC
-	TRBV2	TRBJ2-2	-	CASQEQTGELFF	TGTGCCAGCCAGGAACAGACCGGGGAGCTGTTTTTT
-	TRBV19	TRBJ1-5	-	CASSTTGSNQPQHF	TGTGCCAGTAGTACCACAGGGAGCAATCAGCCCCAGCATTTT
-	TRBV2	TRBJ2-7	many	CASSDIQLAGQPNYEQYF	TGTGCCAGCAGTGATATACAACTTGCGGGACAGCCAAACTACGAGCAGTACTTC
-	TRBV9	TRBJ2-1	-	CASSPEAVAYNEQFF	TGTGCCAGCAGCCCCGAAGCGGTGGCCTACAATGAGCAGTTCTTC
-	TRBV5-1	TRBJ1-1	few	CASSLDKAVAFF	TGCGCCAGCAGCTTGGATAAAGCGGTGGCTTTCTTT
-	TRBV4-2	TRBJ2-7	few	CASSQLQGPDSYEQYF	TGTGCCAGCAGCCAACTACAGGGCCCTGACTCCTACGAGCAGTACTTC
-	TRBV24-1	TRBJ1-5	-	CATSGQTSNQPQHF	TGTGCCACCAGTGGACAGACTAGCAATCAGCCCCAGCATTTT
-	TRBV20-1	TRBJ1-5	-	CSASQQGGQPQHF	TGCAGTGCTAGTCAGCAGGGAGGTCAGCCCCAGCATTTT
-	TRBV6-2/TRBV6-3	TRBJ2-1	-	CASSLGRELEQFF	TGTGCCAGCAGTTTGGGACGGGAGCTTGAGCAGTTCTTC
-	TRBV2	TRBJ1-5	-	CASSFQGGQPQHF	TGTGCCAGCAGTTTCCAGGGAGGTCAGCCCCAGCATTTT